Presented here are 23 T cell receptor beta chains from one specimen sequenced in a study of T cell responses to AZD1222 COVID-19 vaccine. Some clones are missing from TCRdb's copy, which holds only in-frame ones; the method was immunoSEQ multiplex PCR. This sample has 140,000 or so clones, with 80% to 95% found just once. The material was peripheral blood, obtained on day 0 of AZD1222 vaccination. The receptors were sampled from an adult in good health.

The rearrangement joins TRBV27 to TRBJ1-4, with D perhaps TRBD1 (5 bases). CDR1 is MNHEY and CDR2 is SMNVEV in the germline V gene (reference sequence). The CDR3 is 15 residues long. Trimming removed 4 bases at V and 2 bases at J, with 11 bases between. The DNA for the CDR3 is TGTGCCAGCAGTTCCAGAGGGGCGACTAATGAAAAACTGTTTTTT. It yields the protein CASSSRGATNEKLFF. The variable domain in full, with the rest retrieved from reference TRBV27 and TRBJ1-4, is EAQVTQNPRYLITVTGKKLTVTCSQNMNHEYMSWYRQDPGLGLRQIYYSMNVEVTDKGDVPEGYKVSRKEKRNFPLILESPSPNQTSLYFCASSSRGATNEKLFFGSGTQLSVL.

The rearrangement joins TRBV5-1 to TRBJ2-7, with 9 bases matching TRBD2. V shed 0 bases, J shed 5 bases, and the junction held 6 bases outside the gene matches. CDR1 and CDR2 (germline): SGHRS, YFSETQ. The CDR3 sequence is 15 residues long. CDR3 bases: TGCGCCAGCAGCTTGGGTAGTGCTAGCGGGGACGAGCAGTACTTC. It translates to CASSLGSASGDEQYF.

The CDR3, as DNA: TGTGCCAGCAGATACGGGGGGGCGCGCGACGGGGAGCTGTTTTTT. Protein: CASRYGGARDGELFF. The chain combines TRBV27 with TRBJ2-2; 8 nucleotides agree with TRBD2. The V gene end was trimmed by 6 bases and the J gene end by 7 bases; junction bases not matched to a gene: 10. Germline V lookup: CDR1 MNHEY, CDR2 SMNVEV (reference sequence). The CDR3 runs to 15 residues.

V and J are TRBV4-1 and TRBJ1-5; perhaps TRBD1 as D (6 bases). Trimming removed 1 base at V and 4 bases at J, with 20 bases between. CDR3 length: 18 residues. CDR1 MGHRA and CDR2 YSYEKL come from the germline V gene. DNA for the CDR3: TGCGCCAGCAGCCAAGGCCCTTTACAGGGAGCAGGAAATCAGCCCCAGCATTTT. Residues: CASSQGPLQGAGNQPQHF.

The rearrangement joins TRBV2 to TRBJ1-2, with D possibly being TRBD1 (5 bases). V was pared by 6 bases and J by 4 bases, with 18 bases between. This CDR3 is 15 amino acids long. The germline gives CDR1 SNHLY, CDR2 FYNNEI. CDR3 nucleotide sequence: TGTGCCAGCAGCCCGCCGGGGGGGATGGTCTATGGCTACACCTTC. This gives the protein CASSPPGGMVYGYTF.

The V call is TRBV5-1, the J call TRBJ2-7, with unresolved D. The CDR3 has 15 amino acids. Trimming left V 0 bases short and J 4 bases short, with 14 bases between. The V gene's germline CDR1 is SGHRS and CDR2 YFSETQ. The CDR3 protein is CASSLARRTAYEQYF. The CDR3 bases are TGCGCCAGCAGCTTGGCCAGGCGAACAGCTTACGAGCAGTACTTC.

The V and J genes are TRBV7-9 and TRBJ1-4, with 9 bases aligning to TRBD1. The CDR3 has 16 amino acids. Germline trimming cut 2 bases from V and 4 bases from J; bases unmatched to any gene: 5. The germline gives CDR1 SEHNR, CDR2 FQNEAQ (reference sequence). For the CDR3, the DNA is TGTGCCAGCAGCTTACTGACGGGACAGGGTAATGAAAAACTGTTTTTT. Amino acid sequence: CASSLLTGQGNEKLFF.

The V gene is TRBV4-2, the J gene TRBJ1-1; D call uncertain. The germline V gene has CDR1 LGHNA and CDR2 YNFKEQ. V was cut by 2 bases and J by 12 bases, with 22 bases left in between. The CDR3 runs 15 residues. The CDR3 DNA is TGTGCCAGCAGCCAAAGATGGAACAGCCGAAGTAGGACTTTCTTT. Amino acid sequence: CASSQRWNSRSRTFF.

J is TRBJ2-3 and V is TRBV18; perhaps TRBD2 as D (5 bases). Germline values: CDR1 KGHSH, CDR2 LQKENI. Deletions cut 2 bases from V and 0 bases from J, with 6 bases between. The CDR3 covers 14 residues. The CDR3 sequence is CASSPEGSTDTQYF. The CDR3 DNA sequence: TGTGCCAGCTCACCAGAGGGAAGCACAGATACGCAGTATTTT.

Only a few counts were recorded for this clone. The rearrangement uses TRBV7-9 and TRBJ1-1; the D gene is possibly TRBD1 (5 bases). Germline V gives CDR1 SEHNR, CDR2 FQNEAQ (reference sequence). CDR3 length equals 14 residues. V was cut by 1 base and J by 4 bases, with 10 bases left in between. CDR3 protein: CASSLGRVGTEAFF. CDR3 nucleotide sequence: TGTGCCAGCAGCTTAGGCAGGGTAGGCACTGAAGCTTTCTTT.

This clone was detected a few times. The gene calls are TRBV5-6 and TRBJ1-2; unclear D gene. V was clipped by 0 bases and J by 3 bases, with 12 bases between them. The CDR3 totals 15 residues. CDR1 and CDR2 (germline): SGHDT, YYEEEE. This CDR3 is CASSLVRFTDYGYTF. The DNA of the CDR3 is TGTGCCAGCAGCTTGGTTAGGTTCACGGACTATGGCTACACCTTC.

The V gene is TRBV11-2, the J gene TRBJ2-7; TRBD2 might be the D (5 bases). This CDR3 has 15 amino acids. CDR1 and CDR2 from the germline V gene are SGHAT and FQNNGV. V shed 1 base and J shed 6 bases, with 16 bases lying between them. This CDR3 reads CASSLVPGSLGEQYF. CDR3 sequence (DNA): TGTGCCAGCAGCTTAGTTCCGGGGTCCCTCGGCGAGCAGTACTTC.

The J gene is TRBJ2-7, the V gene TRBV6-5; 7 bases fit TRBD1. CDR3 length: 13 amino acids. Germline lookup yields CDR1 MNHEY and CDR2 SVGAGI. After removal of 6 bases from V and 4 bases from J, the junction contained 6 bases not matched to a gene. The CDR3 here is CASSGTVQYEQYF. The CDR3 DNA reads TGTGCCAGCAGCGGGACAGTCCAGTACGAGCAGTACTTC.

The V and J genes are TRBV29-1 and TRBJ1-1; D is unresolved. The CDR3 runs to 13 residues. The germline gives CDR1 SQVTM, CDR2 ANQGSEA. V lost 4 bases and J 6 bases, leaving 15 bases between the germline ends. CDR3 in amino acids: CSVARLDRAEAFF. As DNA, the CDR3 is TGCAGCGTTGCCCGACTAGATCGAGCTGAAGCTTTCTTT.

J is TRBJ2-3 and V is TRBV11-3, with 8 positions matching TRBD1. With V trimmed by 3 bases and J by 4 bases, 9 bases remained unmatched. The CDR3 has 16 amino acids. The germline CDR1 and CDR2 sequences are SGHNT and YENEEA. The CDR3 bases are TGTGCCAGCAGCTTGGGGGACAGGCTAGGCCCAGATACGCAGTATTTT. Residues: CASSLGDRLGPDTQYF. The full variable domain, in which reference TRBV11-3 and TRBJ2-3 provide the parts outside the CDR3, is EAGVVQSPRYKIIEKKQPVAFWCNPISGHNTLYWYLQNLGQGPELLIRYENEEAVDDSQLPKDRFSAERLKGVDSTLKIQPAELGDSAVYLCASSLGDRLGPDTQYFGPGTRLTVL.

A single count supports this clone. The V gene is TRBV7-5, the J gene TRBJ2-7. TRBV7-5 constitutes a pseudogene. The CDR3 sequence is 15 residues long. CDR3 sequence reads: CVRSLERQRGYEQYF. The DNA of the CDR3 is TGTGTCAGAAGCTTAGAAAGACAGAGGGGCTACGAGCAGTACTTC.

V is TRBV5-1 and J is TRBJ1-6; TRBD1 matches 8 bases. CDR1 SGHRS and CDR2 YFSETQ come from the germline V gene. The CDR3 has 15 amino acids. Unmatched junction bases numbered 4, after V lost 0 bases and J lost 8 bases. The CDR3 here is CASSLGGQGDSPLHF. In nucleotides, the CDR3 is TGCGCCAGCAGCTTGGGAGGACAGGGTGATTCACCCCTCCACTTT. The entire variable domain, with the rest obtained from reference TRBV5-1 and TRBJ1-6, is as follows: KAGVTQTPRYLIKTRGQQVTLSCSPISGHRSVSWYQQTPGQGLQFLFEYFSETQRNKGNFPGRFSGRQFSNSRSEMNVSTLELGDSALYLCASSLGGQGDSPLHFGNGTRLTVT.

The chain couples TRBV21-1 to TRBJ1-4; the table's D call, TRBD1, has no DNA check behind it. TRBV21-1 is noted as a pseudogene. CDR3 size: 15 residues. CDR3 sequence reads: CASSSRQESNEKLFF. CDR3 sequence (DNA): TGTGCCAGCAGCTCCCGACAGGAGTCTAATGAAAAACTGTTTTTT.

The chain recombines TRBV5-1 with TRBJ2-7; TRBD2 might be the D (5 bases). The germline V gene has CDR1 SGHRS and CDR2 YFSETQ. V dropped 5 bases and J dropped 2 bases, with 11 bases sitting between them. The CDR3 is made up of 13 amino acids. Here the CDR3 reads CASRRAATYEQYF. The CDR3 coding sequence is TGCGCCAGCAGGAGGGCAGCAACCTACGAGCAGTACTTC.

The genes are TRBV6-5 and TRBJ1-2; TRBD1 aligns across 9 bases. With V trimmed by 2 bases and J by 2 bases, 0 bases remained unmatched. CDR3 size: 14 residues. CDR1 is MNHEY and CDR2 is SVGAGI in the germline V gene. The CDR3 sequence: CASSYGTGNYGYTF. CDR3 nucleotides: TGTGCCAGCAGTTACGGGACAGGGAACTATGGCTACACCTTC.

The J gene is TRBJ1-1, the V gene TRBV6-1; possibly TRBD1 for D (6 bases). The CDR3 has 13 residues. V gave up 1 base and J gave up 11 bases, with 14 bases separating them. Germline V gives CDR1 MNHNS, CDR2 SASEGT. CDR3 nucleotide sequence: TGTGCCAGCAGTGAAGAGGGGGGTGGGAATGCTTTCTTT. Translation: CASSEEGGGNAFF.

V gene TRBV18 combines with J gene TRBJ2-3; no firm D call. CDR3 length equals 15 residues. Germline CDR1 reads KGHSH; CDR2 reads LQKENI. V lost 3 bases to trimming and J lost 0 bases, with 10 bases between them. CDR3 in DNA: TGTGCCAGCTCACCGGGCAGACATAGCACAGATACGCAGTATTTT. Protein sequence: CASSPGRHSTDTQYF.

The rearrangement uses TRBV24-1 and TRBJ2-1; 10 nucleotides match TRBD1. This CDR3 spans 14 amino acids. Trimming at V came to 6 bases and at J to 8 bases, leaving 6 bases not matched to a gene. The germline V gene has CDR1 KGHDR and CDR2 SFDVKD. The CDR3 DNA reads TGTGCCACCAGTCGGACAGGGGGGATCTATGAGCAGTTCTTC. Translating it yields CATSRTGGIYEQFF.